This passage covers 12 T cell receptor beta chains from one sample sequenced in a study of vaccination and CD4 T cells after COVID-19. The assay that was used to sequence DNA from cultured CD4+ T cells was the Oncomine TCR Beta short-read assay. TCRdb ran MiXCR on the PCR reads and lists one entry per CDR3 protein. The data contain 15,000 or so distinct CDR3 sequences, approximately 63% of them seen just once; the ten biggest clones take up 12%. No cognate antigen is known for these TCRs. Treatment meaning: roughly 10-day PBMC culture with coronavirus spike peptide pools or control peptides (ViraFEST assay). Sequencing was carried out using CD4+ T cells from blood, cultured in vitro. The receptors were sampled from a human donor who had recovered from COVID-19.

This clonotype was counted once. The V gene is TRBV27, the J gene TRBJ2-3; 7 bases match TRBD2. CDR3 length equals 14 residues. J gave up 4 bases and V 1 base, and 2 bases lay outside the gene matches. The germline V gene encodes CDR1 MNHEY and CDR2 SMNVEV (reference sequence). The CDR3 nucleotides are TGTGCCAGCAGTTTATGGGGAGGGCCAGATACGCAGTATTTT. It translates to CASSLWGGPDTQYF.

This chain joins TRBV6-1 and TRBJ2-3; TRBD1 might be the D (6 bases). Germline V gives CDR1 MNHNS, CDR2 SASEGT. CDR3 length: 14 amino acids. V was shortened by 8 bases and J by 0 bases, with 12 bases between the two germline ends. This CDR3 reads CASETGASTDTQYF. The CDR3 DNA sequence: TGTGCCAGCGAGACAGGTGCTAGCACAGATACGCAGTATTTT.

The J gene is TRBJ1-2, the V gene TRBV2; D remains unclear. The germline V and J ends were trimmed by 6 bases and 6 bases, with 17 bases remaining between them. In germline, CDR1 is SNHLY, CDR2 FYNNEI. The CDR3 contains 14 residues. CDR3 DNA sequence: TGTGCCAGCAGCTATATTAGTGTTGGGAATGGCTACACCTTC. Protein sequence: CASSYISVGNGYTF.

V is TRBV27 and J is TRBJ2-1, with 8 bases fitting TRBD2. Germline V gives CDR1 MNHEY, CDR2 SMNVEV (reference sequence). Trimming removed 3 bases from V and 5 bases from J; junction bases left unmatched: 6. The CDR3 covers 15 residues. CDR3 DNA: TGTGCCAGCAGTTTCGGGCGGGGGGTTAACAATGAGCAGTTCTTC. Translating it yields CASSFGRGVNNEQFF.

This chain joins TRBV7-9 and TRBJ1-4; perhaps TRBD1 as D (5 bases). Germline CDR1 SEHNR, CDR2 FQNEAQ (reference sequence). V dropped 1 base and J dropped 5 bases, with 11 bases sitting between them. There are 15 residues in the CDR3. The CDR3 loop is CASSLGTGGNEKLFF. The CDR3 coding sequence is TGTGCCAGCAGCTTAGGCACAGGCGGAAATGAAAAACTGTTTTTT.

The chain joins TRBV18 to TRBJ2-5, with D perhaps TRBD2 (6 bases). The CDR3 loop spans 16 amino acids. The ends were cut back, 3 bases at V and 1 base at J, with 15 bases in the middle. The V gene's germline CDR1 is KGHSH and CDR2 LQKENI. CDR3 bases: TGTGCCAGCTCACCGGGCCCAACGGGAGCCCAAGAGACCCAGTACTTC. Protein: CASSPGPTGAQETQYF.

J is TRBJ2-7 and V is TRBV7-9; the D call may be TRBD1 or TRBD2 (5 bases each). Germline V gives CDR1 SEHNR, CDR2 FQNEAQ (reference sequence). CDR3 length: 17 residues. The germline V and J ends were trimmed by 6 bases and 0 bases, with 21 bases remaining between them. The CDR3, as DNA: TGTGCCAGCAGTCCCGGGACCTCACTTAAAACCTCCTACGAGCAGTACTTC. Translating it yields CASSPGTSLKTSYEQYF.

This clonotype was detected a few times. V is TRBV15 and J is TRBJ2-5; the match to TRBD2 covers 11 bases. The junction had 11 bases not matched to a gene; V was cut back by 1 base and J by 7 bases. There are 17 residues in the CDR3. Germline CDR1 reads LNHNV; CDR2 reads YYDKDF (reference sequence). The CDR3 region is CATSRGASGRPSGTQYF. The DNA for the CDR3 is TGTGCCACCAGCAGAGGGGCTAGCGGGAGGCCCAGTGGGACCCAGTACTTC.

With respect to this clonotype: The junction does not match germline at one end; this may be a read error. This chain joins TRBV20-1 and TRBJ2-4; 8 bases match TRBD2. This CDR3 has 15 residues. CDR1 DFQATT and CDR2 SNEGSKA come from the germline V gene (reference sequence). CDR3 DNA sequence: TGCAGTGCGAGAGGCTTCGGGGGGGCTACGGACATTCAGTGCTTC. It yields the protein CSARGFGGATDIQCF.

In its sample, this clonotype was seen once. The rearrangement links TRBV20-1 to TRBJ2-5; the D is unclear. Trimming removed 5 bases from V and 2 bases from J, with 6 bases in between. The CDR3 sequence is 11 residues long. The germline CDR1 and CDR2 sequences are DFQATT and SNEGSKA (reference sequence). CDR3 in amino acids: CSAAIQETQYF. CDR3 DNA sequence: TGCAGTGCTGCCATTCAAGAGACCCAGTACTTC.

This clonotype was observed a few times. The chain employs TRBV19 and TRBJ1-2, with 8 bases aligning to TRBD1. The V and J ends lost 5 bases and 5 bases, in that order; junction bases with no gene match: 4. The CDR3 length is 13 residues. Germline CDR1 LNHDA, CDR2 SQIVND (reference sequence). The CDR3 DNA follows: TGTGCCAGTAGTGGACAGGGATCGTATGGCTACACCTTC. It translates to CASSGQGSYGYTF.

The chain links TRBV27 to TRBJ2-2, with D unresolved. This CDR3 has 15 amino acids. The V end lost 3 bases, the J end lost 4 bases, and 12 bases lay between the germline ends. Germline V gives CDR1 MNHEY, CDR2 SMNVEV (reference sequence). The CDR3 region has the DNA TGTGCCAGCAGTTTCCGTCCTCGTGGCACCGGGGAGCTGTTTTTT. As protein: CASSFRPRGTGELFF.